Below, 12 T cell receptor beta chains from the same sample are listed, as sequenced in a study of technical replicates of blood from a handful of donors. Repertoires were generated with immunoSEQ multiplex PCR, while TCRdb's copy carries only in-frame clones and drops some. The table shows some 74,000 clones, with 95% to 96% occurring only once. Sequencing input: T cells isolated from PBMCs. These receptors were collected from a human donor in good health.

V is TRBV27 and J is TRBJ1-2, with D maybe TRBD1 (6 bases). Trimming removed 8 bases at V and 0 bases at J, with 13 bases between. Germline lookup yields CDR1 MNHEY and CDR2 SMNVEV (reference sequence). The CDR3 sequence is 14 residues long. This CDR3 reads CASARGGTNYGYTF. CDR3 DNA sequence: TGTGCCAGCGCACGGGGGGGCACTAACTATGGCTACACCTTC.

This clone was recorded only once. This chain connects TRBV7-9 to TRBJ1-1; 7 bases are a match to TRBD1. CDR3 length: 14 residues. J gave up 0 bases and V 3 bases, and 1 base lay outside the gene matches. The germline gives CDR1 SEHNR, CDR2 FQNEAQ (reference sequence). Written as DNA, the CDR3 is TGTGCCAGCAGCTTGGGACAGTTGAACACTGAAGCTTTCTTT. Translated: CASSLGQLNTEAFF.

The rearrangement links TRBV6-1 to TRBJ2-1, with 13 bases that match TRBD2. The trim removed 4 bases at V and 2 bases at J, leaving 8 bases unmatched. This CDR3 spans 18 amino acids. Looked up from germline, CDR1 is MNHNS and CDR2 is SASEGT. The CDR3 nucleotides read TGTGCCAGCAGTGGGACTAGCGGGAGTCAGTCGACCTACAATGAGCAGTTCTTC. As protein: CASSGTSGSQSTYNEQFF.

The V gene is TRBV2, the J gene TRBJ2-7; 7 bases map to TRBD2. The CDR3 has 14 amino acids. V shed 10 bases and J 4 bases; nucleotides not matched to a gene: 13. Germline-derived CDR1 and CDR2 are SNHLY and FYNNEI. In DNA form, the CDR3 reads TGTGCCATCAAGGGGAGCGGGACCATTTACGAGCAGTACTTC. Translation: CAIKGSGTIYEQYF.

The chain uses TRBV13 and TRBJ2-7; 7 nucleotides match TRBD2. The J segment lost 0 bases and the V segment lost 6 bases, leaving 11 bases of the junction unmatched. Germline CDR1 is PRHDT and CDR2 is FYEKMQ (reference sequence). The CDR3 loop spans 16 amino acids. The CDR3 DNA is TGTGCCAGCAGTCAACGTACTAGCGCGAGCTCCTACGAGCAGTACTTC. Translation: CASSQRTSASSYEQYF.

CDR3 amino acids: CASSNGQGSPLHF. CDR3 bases: TGTGCCAGCAGTAATGGACAGGGTTCACCCCTCCACTTT. The J gene is TRBJ1-6, the V gene TRBV6-1; 8 bases are shared with TRBD1. The CDR3 sequence is 13 residues long. Germline CDR1 and CDR2: MNHNS and SASEGT. V shed 5 bases, J shed 9 bases, and the junction held 3 bases outside the gene matches.

This chain uses TRBV2 with TRBJ1-2; D may be TRBD1 (5 bases). The V end was cut by 6 bases, the J end by 0 bases, with 14 bases between. CDR3 length equals 15 residues. Looked up from germline, CDR1 is SNHLY and CDR2 is FYNNEI. The CDR3 spells CASRGQSLANYGYTF. The CDR3 DNA reads TGTGCCAGCAGGGGGCAGTCGCTAGCTAACTATGGCTACACCTTC.

V and J are TRBV13 and TRBJ2-1, with 9 nucleotides matching TRBD2. V shed 5 bases and J 9 bases; nucleotides not matched to a gene: 11. The germline CDR1 and CDR2 sequences are PRHDT and FYEKMQ (reference sequence). The CDR3 totals 15 residues. CDR3 coding DNA: TGTGCCAGCAGCCGAACGGGACTAGCCCTAACTGAGCAGTTCTTC. This codes for CASSRTGLALTEQFF. Using reference TRBV13 and TRBJ2-1 for the parts outside the CDR3, the full variable domain is AAGVIQSPRHLIKEKRETATLKCYPIPRHDTVYWYQQGPGQDPQFLISFYEKMQSDKGSIPDRFSAQQFSDYHSELNMSSLELGDSALYFCASSRTGLALTEQFFGPGTRLTVL.

The rearrangement links TRBV6-5 to TRBJ2-5, with D uncertain. The CDR3 runs 16 residues. Looked up from germline, CDR1 is MNHEY and CDR2 is SVGAGI. The ends were cut back, 2 bases at V and 4 bases at J, with 17 bases in the middle. CDR3 bases: TGTGCCAGCAGTTACAGTTTGGGTGCAGGTGGAGAGACCCAGTACTTC. Translating it yields CASSYSLGAGGETQYF.

The chain has TRBV7-9 and TRBJ2-2, with D possibly being TRBD1 (6 bases). Trimming took 3 bases from V and 5 from J, leaving 10 bases between them. Germline CDR1 and CDR2: SEHNR and FQNEAQ (reference sequence). The CDR3 spans 14 residues. The DNA for the CDR3 is TGTGCCAGCAGCTTTGTAGGGGGTACCGGGGAGCTGTTTTTT. Translating gives CASSFVGGTGELFF.

The chain couples TRBV30 to TRBJ1-1, with D possibly TRBD1 on 5 matching bases. This CDR3 is 14 amino acids long. With 7 bases removed from V and 10 bases from J, the gap between germline ends came to 25 bases. The germline V gene encodes CDR1 GTSNPN and CDR2 SVGIG (reference sequence). The CDR3 loop reads CAFSSEGTRYTAFF. The CDR3 coding sequence is TGTGCCTTTTCATCCGAGGGGACTCGTTATACAGCTTTCTTT. The full variable domain, in which reference TRBV30 and TRBJ1-1 provide the parts outside the CDR3, is SQTIHQWPATLVQPVGSPLSLECTVEGTSNPNLYWYRQAAGRGLQLLFYSVGIGQISSEVPQNLSASRPQDRQFILSSKKLLLSDSGFYLCAFSSEGTRYTAFFGQGTRLTVV.

This clone appeared a single time. This sequence joins TRBV7-9 and TRBJ2-2, with D possibly matching TRBD1 (5 bases). V was cut by 5 bases and J by 3 bases, with 16 bases left in between. The CDR3 consists of 16 residues. Germline V gene data show CDR1 as SEHNR and CDR2 as FQNEAQ (reference sequence). CDR3 in amino acids: CASSPYQGDYTGELFF. The CDR3 DNA reads TGTGCCAGCAGCCCATACCAGGGCGACTACACCGGGGAGCTGTTTTTT.